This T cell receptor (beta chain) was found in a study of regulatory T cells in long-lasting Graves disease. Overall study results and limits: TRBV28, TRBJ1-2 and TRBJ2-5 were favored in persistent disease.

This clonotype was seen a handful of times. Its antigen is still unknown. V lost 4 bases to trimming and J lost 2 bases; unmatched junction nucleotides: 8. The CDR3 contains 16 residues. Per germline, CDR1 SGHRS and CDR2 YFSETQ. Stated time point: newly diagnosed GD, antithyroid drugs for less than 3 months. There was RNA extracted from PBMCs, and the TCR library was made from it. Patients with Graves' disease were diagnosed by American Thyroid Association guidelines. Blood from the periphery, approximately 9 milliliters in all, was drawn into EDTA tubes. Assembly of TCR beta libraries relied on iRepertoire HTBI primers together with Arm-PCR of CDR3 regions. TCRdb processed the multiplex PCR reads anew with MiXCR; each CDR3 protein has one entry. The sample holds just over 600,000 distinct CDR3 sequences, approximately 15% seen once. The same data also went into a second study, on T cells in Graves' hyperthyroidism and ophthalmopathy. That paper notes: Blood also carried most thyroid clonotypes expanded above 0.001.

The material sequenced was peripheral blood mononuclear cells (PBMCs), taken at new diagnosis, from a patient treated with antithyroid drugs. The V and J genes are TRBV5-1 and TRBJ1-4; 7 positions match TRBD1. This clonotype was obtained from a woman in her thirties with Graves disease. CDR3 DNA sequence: TGCGCCAGCAGCCCCAGACAGGGAGGTACTAATGAAAAACTGTTTTTT. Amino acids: CASSPRQGGTNEKLFF.